Following are 26 T cell receptor beta chains from one sample sequenced in a study of blood T cell repertoires in COVID-19. Produced via immunoSEQ multiplex PCR; TCRdb's table is partial and in-frame only. The sample consists of about 380,000 clones, about 85% of them appearing once. The sample consisted of peripheral blood. The origin of the receptors is a young woman with acute or convalescent COVID-19.

This chain links TRBV5-6 with TRBJ2-3; D is undetermined. The CDR3 has 16 residues. The V end lost 1 base, the J end lost 0 bases, and 12 bases lay between the germline ends. The germline gives CDR1 SGHDT, CDR2 YYEEEE. The DNA of the CDR3 is TGTGCCAGCAGCTTGTCAGGCAGAACAAGCACAGATACGCAGTATTTT. It is translated as CASSLSGRTSTDTQYF. Looking up the rest from reference TRBV5-6 and TRBJ2-3 gives the full variable domain: DAGVTQSPTHLIKTRGQQVTLRCSPKSGHDTVSWYQQALGQGPQFIFQYYEEEERQRGNFPDRFSGHQFPNYSSELNVNALLLGDSALYLCASSLSGRTSTDTQYFGPGTRLTVL.

This clone was seen once. The rearrangement uses TRBV30 and TRBJ1-1, with 7 bases aligning to TRBD1. V shed 0 bases and J 3 bases; nucleotides not matched to a gene: 4. Per the germline V gene, CDR1 is GTSNPN and CDR2 is SVGIG (reference sequence). The CDR3 has 14 residues. CDR3 DNA: TGTGCCTGGAGTGTACAGGGGAAATACACTGAAGCTTTCTTT. Its protein product is CAWSVQGKYTEAFF.

The chain is built from TRBV5-1 and TRBJ2-7; maybe TRBD2 (6 bases). This CDR3 region has 17 residues. Trimming left V 1 base short and J 2 bases short, with 19 bases between. Germline assignment: CDR1 SGHRS and CDR2 YFSETQ. CDR3 protein: CASSLKGGGEVAYEQYF. DNA of the CDR3: TGCGCCAGCAGCTTGAAGGGTGGTGGGGAGGTGGCCTACGAGCAGTACTTC.

The chain has TRBV4-1 and TRBJ1-2; 8 bases fit TRBD1. The germline V gene has CDR1 MGHRA and CDR2 YSYEKL. The CDR3 extends over 16 amino acids. Unmatched junction bases numbered 3, after V lost 0 bases and J lost 0 bases. The CDR3 here is CASSQEGQGANYGYTF. CDR3 DNA sequence: TGCGCCAGCAGCCAAGAAGGACAGGGAGCTAACTATGGCTACACCTTC.

The chain carries TRBV5-5 and TRBJ1-2; tentatively, D is TRBD1 (5 bases). CDR1 and CDR2 (germline): SGHKS, YYEKEE (reference sequence). The CDR3 extends over 15 amino acids. V shed 4 bases and J shed 4 bases, with 17 bases lying between them. The CDR3 loop reads CASSRSQFQGYGYTF. CDR3 DNA: TGTGCCAGCAGCCGGTCCCAGTTCCAGGGCTATGGCTACACCTTC.

This clone came up many times. The DNA of the CDR3 is TGTGCCACCACCAGGGTTAATGAAAAACTGTTTTTT. It encodes CATTRVNEKLFF. The chain joins TRBV24-1 to TRBJ1-4; D is possibly TRBD1 (5 bases). CDR3 length: 12 residues. Germline values: CDR1 KGHDR, CDR2 SFDVKD. Trimming removed 8 bases from V and 4 bases from J, with 7 bases in between.

The chain joins TRBV4-1 to TRBJ1-4; 7 bases line up with TRBD1. Unmatched junction bases numbered 7, after V lost 0 bases and J lost 6 bases. The germline V gene has CDR1 MGHRA and CDR2 YSYEKL. The CDR3 is made up of 16 amino acids. In nucleotides, the CDR3 is TGCGCCAGCAGCCAAGAGACGACAGGGTGGGATGAAAAACTGTTTTTT. It encodes CASSQETTGWDEKLFF.

The chain uses TRBV28 and TRBJ1-2, with a weak D call TRBD1 (5 bases). With 4 bases removed from V and 4 bases from J, the gap between germline ends came to 7 bases. The CDR3 sequence is 12 residues long. Germline-derived CDR1 and CDR2 are MDHEN and SYDVKM. CDR3 residues: CASSSGSYGYTF. As DNA, the CDR3 is TGTGCCAGCAGTTCAGGGTCCTATGGCTACACCTTC.

This sequence joins TRBV7-9 and TRBJ2-5, with 8 bases aligning to TRBD1. V trimming: 4 bases; J trimming: 2 bases; junction bases outside the gene matches: 6. Germline CDR1 reads SEHNR; CDR2 reads FQNEAQ (reference sequence). The CDR3 sequence is 15 residues long. The DNA for the CDR3 is TGTGCCAGCAGCTCCCCGGACAGGGCTCAAGAGACCCAGTACTTC. Amino acids: CASSSPDRAQETQYF. Looking up the rest from reference TRBV7-9 and TRBJ2-5 gives the full variable domain: DTGVSQNPRHKITKRGQNVTFRCDPISEHNRLYWYRQTLGQGPEFLTYFQNEAQLEKSRLLSDRFSAERPKGSFSTLEIQRTEQGDSAMYLCASSSPDRAQETQYFGPGTRLLVL.

The V and J genes are TRBV29-1 and TRBJ1-6; D is perhaps TRBD1 (5 bases). Trimming took off 3 bases at V and 5 bases at J, with 11 bases between the two ends. This CDR3 has 14 residues. Germline V CDR1 and CDR2: SQVTM, ANQGSEA. The CDR3 loop is CSVDIRVNNSPLHF. The DNA for the CDR3 is TGCAGCGTTGATATCAGGGTGAATAATTCACCCCTCCACTTT.

V gene TRBV5-1 combines with J gene TRBJ2-3; TRBD1 matches 9 bases. CDR3 length equals 17 residues. Losses at the gene ends were 4 bases for V and 7 bases for J; bases not matched to a gene: 16. The germline V gene has CDR1 SGHRS and CDR2 YFSETQ. The CDR3 nucleotides read TGCGCCAGCAGCCAGCATGGGGGACAGGGTAAGTTGAATACGCAGTATTTT. Translated, it gives CASSQHGGQGKLNTQYF.

With respect to this clone: Other DNA sequences within the sample encode an identical CDR3. This rearrangement joins TRBV9 to TRBJ1-1; tentatively, D is TRBD1 (5 bases). Germline CDR1 reads SGDLS; CDR2 reads YYNGEE. With 2 bases removed from V and 0 bases from J, the gap between germline ends came to 8 bases. CDR3 length: 14 residues. CDR3 in DNA: TGTGCCAGCAGCGTGCAGGGAATGAACACTGAAGCTTTCTTT. Its translation is CASSVQGMNTEAFF.

This sequence joins TRBV7-8 and TRBJ1-5; TRBD1 aligns across 8 bases. The J segment lost 7 bases and the V segment lost 1 base, leaving 6 bases of the junction unmatched. The V gene's germline CDR1 is SGHVS and CDR2 FQNEAQ. The CDR3 loop spans 15 amino acids. CDR3 sequence reads: CASSLGRQGNQPQHF. The CDR3 region has the DNA TGTGCCAGCAGCTTAGGGAGACAGGGGAACCAGCCCCAGCATTTT.

In this sample, this clone turned up a few times. The chain is built from TRBV6-5 and TRBJ1-3, with 8 bases identical to TRBD1. V lost 4 bases, J lost 7 bases, and 9 bases stayed unmatched. Germline V gives CDR1 MNHEY, CDR2 SVGAGI. The CDR3 consists of 15 residues. Here the CDR3 reads CASSFRTGRRNTIYF. The DNA for the CDR3 is TGTGCCAGCAGTTTTCGGACAGGGAGGAGGAACACCATATATTTT.

V gene TRBV19 combines with J gene TRBJ2-3, with D possibly being TRBD2 (5 bases). Trimming took 4 bases from V and 3 from J, leaving 17 bases between them. Germline assignment: CDR1 LNHDA and CDR2 SQIVND (reference sequence). This CDR3 has 16 amino acids. CDR3 DNA sequence: TGTGCCAGTAGTAAGCGGCAGCCCCAGCGGACAGATACGCAGTATTTT. It is translated as CASSKRQPQRTDTQYF.

The chain combines TRBV6-5 with TRBJ2-7; possible D gene TRBD1, 5 bases. V was pared by 0 bases and J by 7 bases, with 10 bases between. Per germline, CDR1 MNHEY and CDR2 SVGAGI. CDR3 length: 13 residues. CDR3 amino acids: CASSYSAKGEQYF. CDR3 in DNA: TGTGCCAGCAGTTACTCGGCGAAGGGGGAGCAGTACTTC.

The J gene is TRBJ2-7, the V gene TRBV15, with TRBD1 identical over 8 bases. Germline assignment: CDR1 LNHNV and CDR2 YYDKDF (reference sequence). There are 16 residues in the CDR3. V shed 5 bases, J shed 5 bases, and the junction held 14 bases outside the gene matches. The CDR3 region is CATSGALGQVRDEQYF. CDR3 bases: TGTGCCACCAGCGGAGCTTTGGGACAGGTCAGGGACGAGCAGTACTTC.

The J gene is TRBJ1-3, the V gene TRBV5-6, with 8 bases that match TRBD1. Per germline, CDR1 SGHDT and CDR2 YYEEEE. The trim removed 4 bases at V and 6 bases at J, leaving 3 bases unmatched. The CDR3 extends over 13 amino acids. CDR3 DNA: TGTGCCAGCAGCAGGACAGGGCTAAACACCATATATTTT. It specifies CASSRTGLNTIYF. Together with reference TRBV5-6 and TRBJ1-3, the CDR3 gives the full variable domain: DAGVTQSPTHLIKTRGQQVTLRCSPKSGHDTVSWYQQALGQGPQFIFQYYEEEERQRGNFPDRFSGHQFPNYSSELNVNALLLGDSALYLCASSRTGLNTIYFGEGSWLTVV.

Of note for this clone: Other DNA sequences within the sample encode an identical CDR3. This sequence joins TRBV5-1 and TRBJ1-1; D is unresolved. V was pared by 0 bases and J by 1 base, with 7 bases between. Germline V gives CDR1 SGHRS, CDR2 YFSETQ. The CDR3 consists of 14 residues. The CDR3 nucleotides are TGCGCCAGCAGCTTGGATCCAGGGAACACTGAAGCTTTCTTT. Translated, it gives CASSLDPGNTEAFF.

The chain recombines TRBV11-2 with TRBJ2-1; the match to TRBD2 covers 11 bases. V lost 5 bases to trimming and J lost 5 bases; unmatched junction nucleotides: 8. The CDR3 has 16 residues. Germline CDR1 SGHAT, CDR2 FQNNGV. The CDR3, as DNA: TGTGCCAGCAGCCAGGGACTAGCGGAGCCCGACAATGAGCAGTTCTTC. As protein: CASSQGLAEPDNEQFF.

V is TRBV5-6 and J is TRBJ2-7; D may be TRBD1 (6 bases). The V gene's germline CDR1 is SGHDT and CDR2 YYEEEE. V was trimmed by 1 base and J by 4 bases, leaving 21 bases between them. The CDR3 is 17 residues long. The CDR3 DNA reads TGTGCCAGCAGCTTGTCCCTATCGGTTGCAGACAGGTACGAGCAGTACTTC. It yields the protein CASSLSLSVADRYEQYF.

Concerning this clone itself: Other nucleotide sequences in the sample specify the same CDR3. The rearrangement uses TRBV3-1 (or the pseudogene TRBV3-2) and TRBJ2-1; D gene unclear. V lost 1 base, J lost 2 bases, and 3 bases lay in between. CDR1 is LGHDT and CDR2 is YNNKEL in the germline V gene (reference sequence). This CDR3 is built from 13 residues. The DNA of the CDR3 is TGTGCCAGCAGCCAAGTAACCTACAATGAGCAGTTCTTC. It specifies CASSQVTYNEQFF.

The chain employs TRBV28 and TRBJ1-5, with no clear D. The germline V and J ends were trimmed by 6 bases and 2 bases, with 8 bases remaining between them. CDR3 length: 13 amino acids. Germline assignment: CDR1 MDHEN and CDR2 SYDVKM. CDR3 sequence: CASRFQGNQPQHF. DNA for the CDR3: TGTGCCAGCAGATTCCAGGGCAATCAGCCCCAGCATTTT.

The chain links TRBV6-5 to TRBJ1-2; tentative D call: TRBD1 (5 bases). There are 12 residues in the CDR3. Trimming removed 4 bases at V and 5 bases at J, with 8 bases between. Germline V gene sequence: CDR1 MNHEY, CDR2 SVGAGI. The CDR3 loop is CASSFTGYGYTF. The DNA for the CDR3 is TGTGCCAGCAGTTTCACAGGTTATGGCTACACCTTC.

The chain links TRBV30 to TRBJ1-1; D call uncertain. The germline gives CDR1 GTSNPN, CDR2 SVGIG (reference sequence). V lost 7 bases and J 1 base, leaving 13 bases between the germline ends. The CDR3 sequence is 13 residues long. This CDR3 is CASTPGRNTEAFF. DNA of the CDR3: TGTGCCTCCACCCCGGGTCGGAACACTGAAGCTTTCTTT.

The J gene is TRBJ1-1, the V gene TRBV4-1, with 7 bases aligning to TRBD1. Germline loops: CDR1 MGHRA, CDR2 YSYEKL. This CDR3 spans 16 amino acids. V was pared by 3 bases and J by 2 bases, with 9 bases of the junction left unmatched. The CDR3 region has the DNA TGCGCCAGCAGCCAGAATACAGGGGCCCCCAACACTGAAGCTTTCTTT. Protein sequence: CASSQNTGAPNTEAFF.